A single sample is the source of the 15 T cell receptor beta chains below, sequenced in a study of T cell clones after liver transplantation. TCRdb keeps only in-frame clones here, not all; method: immunoSEQ multiplex PCR. The data hold roughly 100,000 clones, with around 80% observed a single time. Sequenced material: CD4+ T cells from blood, taken approximately 43 months after liver transplant. These receptors came from a human patient who received a liver transplant. Some of these T cells may belong to the graft donor.

This sequence joins TRBV7-9 and TRBJ1-1; possible D gene TRBD1, 5 bases. CDR1 and CDR2 (germline): SEHNR, FQNEAQ (reference sequence). This CDR3 comprises 12 residues. V lost 5 bases, J lost 3 bases, and 7 bases lay in between. CDR3 region: CASSQTDTEAFF. The DNA for the CDR3 is TGTGCCAGCAGCCAGACAGACACTGAAGCTTTCTTT. The entire variable domain, with the rest obtained from reference TRBV7-9 and TRBJ1-1, is as follows: DTGVSQNPRHKITKRGQNVTFRCDPISEHNRLYWYRQTLGQGPEFLTYFQNEAQLEKSRLLSDRFSAERPKGSFSTLEIQRTEQGDSAMYLCASSQTDTEAFFGQGTRLTVV.

The V call is TRBV6-1, the J call TRBJ1-6; a weak D match, TRBD1 (5 bases). CDR3 length: 19 amino acids. Per germline, CDR1 MNHNS and CDR2 SASEGT. Between the trimmed V and J ends, which lost 1 base and 7 bases, there was a span of 23 bases. The CDR3 nucleotides read TGTGCCAGCAGTGAAGGGGTAAAGGGACGGAGGAGGGAGAATTCACCCCTCCACTTT. Translated: CASSEGVKGRRRENSPLHF.

The V and J genes are TRBV19 and TRBJ1-2; TRBD1 matches at 7 bases. The V gene's germline CDR1 is LNHDA and CDR2 SQIVND (reference sequence). V lost 4 bases to trimming and J lost 0 bases; unmatched junction nucleotides: 5. The CDR3 has 15 amino acids. CDR3 in amino acids: CASSTGDSPNYGYTF. In DNA, the CDR3 is TGTGCCAGTAGTACTGGGGACAGCCCTAACTATGGCTACACCTTC. Drawing the rest from reference TRBV19 and TRBJ1-2, the complete variable domain is DGGITQSPKYLFRKEGQNVTLSCEQNLNHDAMYWYRQDPGQGLRLIYYSQIVNDFQKGDIAEGYSVSREKKESFPLTVTSAQKNPTAFYLCASSTGDSPNYGYTFGSGTRLTVV.

V and J are TRBV12-5 and TRBJ2-2; D remains ambiguous. Trimming left V 1 base short and J 5 bases short, with 8 bases between. The CDR3 contains 14 residues. Per germline, CDR1 LGHNT and CDR2 FRNRAP. CDR3 DNA sequence: TGTGCTAGTGGTTTGGGGGCGGAGACCGGGGAGCTGTTTTTT. Residues: CASGLGAETGELFF.

This chain uses TRBV14 with TRBJ1-4; D possibly corresponds to TRBD1 (5 bases). The CDR3 extends over 19 amino acids. Deletions cut 0 bases from V and 0 bases from J, with 17 bases between. The V gene's germline CDR1 is SGHDN and CDR2 FVKESK. CDR3 coding DNA: TGTGCCAGCAGCCAAGATGGGGGTGCGTACGGCACAACTAATGAAAAACTGTTTTTT. This translates into CASSQDGGAYGTTNEKLFF. The full variable domain, with the rest looked up from reference TRBV14 and TRBJ1-4, is EAGVTQFPSHSVIEKGQTVTLRCDPISGHDNLYWYRRVMGKEIKFLLHFVKESKQDESGMPNNRFLAERTGGTYSTLKVQPAELEDSGVYFCASSQDGGAYGTTNEKLFFGSGTQLSVL.

The rearrangement uses TRBV10-2 and TRBJ2-2; 7 bases are shared with TRBD2. The CDR3 spans 14 residues. Per germline, CDR1 WSHSY and CDR2 SAAADI. Unmatched junction bases numbered 9, after V lost 10 bases and J lost 4 bases. Written as DNA, the CDR3 is TGCGCCACCCGGGACTACGGGGGCACCGGGGAGCTGTTTTTT. As protein: CATRDYGGTGELFF.

This chain connects TRBV27 to TRBJ1-1; 8 nucleotides align to TRBD1. This CDR3 is 18 amino acids long. CDR1 and CDR2 from the germline V gene are MNHEY and SMNVEV (reference sequence). Trimming took 0 bases from V and 0 from J; bases not matched to a gene: 9. CDR3: CASSLSLRDRYMNTEAFF. CDR3 coding DNA: TGTGCCAGCAGTTTATCCCTCCGGGACAGGTACATGAACACTGAAGCTTTCTTT.

The rearrangement links TRBV18 to TRBJ2-5; 10 bases map to TRBD1. This CDR3 has 15 residues. The germline CDR1 and CDR2 sequences are KGHSH and LQKENI. With 0 bases clipped from V and 7 bases from J, the junction kept 5 bases outside the gene matches. CDR3 region: CASSPPQTGGPTQYF. In DNA form, the CDR3 reads TGTGCCAGCTCACCACCCCAGACAGGGGGCCCGACCCAGTACTTC.

This clone was recorded once. The chain is built from TRBV7-8 and TRBJ1-1, with D possibly being TRBD1 (6 bases). The length of the CDR3 is 17 residues. V was shortened by 4 bases and J by 2 bases, with 20 bases between the two germline ends. Germline values: CDR1 SGHVS, CDR2 FQNEAQ. The CDR3 is CASSSPSAYRDNTEAFF. The CDR3 DNA is TGTGCCAGCAGCTCCCCCAGCGCATACAGGGATAACACTGAAGCTTTCTTT.

The rearrangement uses TRBV30 and TRBJ1-2, with no clear D. The CDR3 length is 11 residues. The germline CDR1 and CDR2 sequences are GTSNPN and SVGIG (reference sequence). The ends were cut back, 2 bases at V and 8 bases at J, with 9 bases in the middle. CDR3 residues: CAWSTARGYTF. CDR3 sequence (DNA): TGTGCCTGGAGTACAGCGAGGGGCTACACCTTC.

The chain carries TRBV6-6 and TRBJ2-7, with D maybe TRBD1 (6 bases). The CDR3 totals 14 residues. Trimming took 7 bases from V and 0 from J, leaving 13 bases between them. The germline V gene has CDR1 MNHNY and CDR2 SVGAGI (reference sequence). In DNA, the CDR3 is TGTGCCAGCACCGATGACAGGTTCTCCTACGAGCAGTACTTC. Residues: CASTDDRFSYEQYF.

V is TRBV4-3 and J is TRBJ2-3; TRBD2 aligns across 11 bases. In germline, CDR1 is LGHNA, CDR2 YSLEER. The CDR3 sequence is 18 residues long. V dropped 0 bases and J dropped 6; count of bases not matched to a gene: 11. The CDR3 coding sequence is TGCGCCAGCAGCCAAGATCCCGCCCCGGGACTAGCGGCGGATACGCAGTATTTT. Translation: CASSQDPAPGLAADTQYF.

This chain links TRBV18 with TRBJ1-1; 11 positions agree with TRBD1. Germline loops: CDR1 KGHSH, CDR2 LQKENI. The CDR3 totals 15 residues. The junction had 8 bases not matched to a gene; V was cut back by 6 bases and J by 5 bases. Here the CDR3 reads CASSTGTGGGTEAFF. For the CDR3, the DNA is TGTGCCAGCTCTACCGGGACAGGGGGTGGAACTGAAGCTTTCTTT.

The V call is TRBV30, the J call TRBJ2-2; TRBD2 aligns across 10 bases. Unmatched junction bases numbered 4, after V lost 4 bases and J lost 2 bases. Germline V gene data show CDR1 as GTSNPN and CDR2 as SVGIG (reference sequence). The CDR3 sequence is 15 residues long. This CDR3 is CAWKRTSGNTGELFF. DNA for the CDR3: TGTGCCTGGAAGCGGACTAGCGGTAACACCGGGGAGCTGTTTTTT.

The chain combines TRBV11-3 with TRBJ2-5; D perhaps matches TRBD1 (6 bases). The germline gives CDR1 SGHNT, CDR2 YENEEA. V was cut by 5 bases and J by 5 bases, with 12 bases left in between. The CDR3 is 13 residues long. Written as DNA, the CDR3 is TGTGCCAGCAGCCCTACAGGGAGTGAGACCCAGTACTTC. It specifies CASSPTGSETQYF.